Here is one TCR beta chain with its context. It has no known antigen specificity. Nothing much larger sits one base from this clone, and base qualities are not available. V is pruned by 5 bases and J by 6 bases, leaving 1 base of the junction without a gene match. CDR3 length: 12 amino acids, cysteine to phenylalanine. The DNA shown is the 36-base CDR3, in frame from base 1. CDR1 and CDR2, looked up from the germline V gene, are SGHTA and FQGTGA. The record originates from a study of cytomegalovirus exposure and HLA in healthy donors (dated by TCRdb to about 2017). For the wider study: In an earlier analysis of 450 to 750 of the donors, approximately 300 Gb of sequence data and approximately 120 million unique TCR beta sequences from roughly 180 million T cells were reported. Roughly 5 DR-DQ haplotypes were handled as single units for association and clustering, since linkage in the cohort was strong. Both class I and class II loci were covered by HLA typing, at four-digit resolution. Donor age, sex, ethnicity and CMV serostatus were compiled alongside the repertoire data. Among 398 genotyped donors of the cohort, an average of approximately 220,000 unique TCR beta nucleotide sequences was sequenced per donor, of which about 20% were non-productive. An earlier analysis of roughly 580 of the donors used high-throughput TCR beta sequencing to judge whether each TCR beta V gene segment behaved as functional or pseudogenic. The study profiled the T cell repertoires of under 850 subjects by immunosequencing and related them to cytomegalovirus serostatus. Every repertoire in the discovery cohort had been generated on one and the same sequencing platform. In the later analysis, no new phenotypic data were used to find candidate immune exposures; instead, reliance was placed on TCR beta sequences and their occurrence across donors. The genetic ancestry cluster associated with self-reported Caucasian donors included 80% to 90% of the roughly 360 genotyped donors. To predict cytomegalovirus infection status, the study brought together high-throughput TCR immunosequencing, statistical association of individual TCRs with disease status, and machine learning. The study aimed to test whether cataloging public T cell receptors could reveal signatures of past pathogen exposure. Typing coverage varied by locus: roughly 629-640 donors for A, B, C, DRB1 and DQB1; approximately 560 for DQA1; over 600 for DPA1; approximately 450 for DPB1. Besides the first cohort of approximately 670 subjects, a separate validation cohort made up of 120 different subjects was used. In a later genetic analysis, genome-wide SNP genotypes for about 60% of the 666 donors were used, and that subset was treated as a discovery cohort. An early release covering roughly 640 HLA-typed donors comprised about 320 gigabases of sequencing data and 85 million or so unique TCR sequences. A later analysis re-analyzed previously published TCR beta repertoires from about 600 donors and added high-resolution HLA genotyping to study TCR occurrence patterns.

Results and caveats for the whole study, not just this receptor: In a later analysis, HLA-associated TCR beta chains were found to be more clonally expanded and to have lower generation probabilities than equally common non-associated chains. In both the original and validation cohorts, the classifier was reported to diagnose cytomegalovirus status with high specificity and sensitivity. For the cohort, immune exposure information was limited to CMV serostatus. The 87-base-pair reads could not distinguish some IMGT-functional V segments, including TRBV6-2 and TRBV6-3, so those segments were excluded. Linkage disequilibrium might explain the correlated functional status among segregating V segments, but an unknown experimental factor could not be excluded. Most TCR sequences were seen in very few donors, while some public TCRs were found in many individuals. Over 15 rarely observed V segments, including chromosome 9 orphons, were excluded from the earlier analysis of a few hundred of the donors because counts were too low. The presence/absence analyses assumed that sequencing depth was roughly uniform across donors, and that assumption may not be true. A further reported finding was that TCR beta sequences accurately predicted the HLA-A and HLA-B alleles for most subjects in the first cohort. The authors suggested that the approach could potentially be generalized to other disease states and immunological phenotypes. This cohort had only TCR beta chains sequenced, and the lack of alpha or paired-chain data limited which features could be detected. A later genetic analysis reported fewer N-insertions in productive TCRs among donors in an Asian-associated ancestry cluster than the roughly 670-donor mean. Because HLA typing was missing for some donors at each locus, association tests included only the typed subset. Most CMV-associated TCR beta chains appeared to be HLA-restricted in a later analysis, and the HLA associations seemed to be driven largely by CMV exposure. In the study, about 150 TCR beta chains were listed as associated with cytomegalovirus. V-gene and J-gene trimming of TCR beta chains was associated with a missense DCLRE1C variant in a later genetic analysis, and the association was replicated in an independent cohort. Specific HLA alleles were associated with roughly 17,000 TCR beta sequences at a false discovery rate of 0.05 in a later analysis. A cluster of highly shared sequence variants was judged likely to represent a technical artifact of the sequencing pipeline. Broadly in line with IMGT annotations, most TCR beta V segments showed up in productive rearrangements about 90% or about 30% of the time in an earlier analysis of several hundred of the donors. Strong co-occurrence of HLA alleles, especially DR and DQ, made assigning TCR associations to individual alleles difficult. According to a later analysis, TCR association rates differed among HLA loci, with DRB1 alleles showing the most associated TCRs and HLA-C alleles showing the fewest. A later analysis reported that several top co-occurrence clusters appeared linked to parvovirus B19, influenza, CMV and Epstein-Barr virus. Three of the identified cytomegalovirus-associated TCR beta chains were confirmed in vitro to be specific for cytomegalovirus antigens.

The library was produced with the immunoSEQ multiplex PCR assay. For the multiplex PCR, a mixture combining 60 forward primers for TCR Vbeta segments and 13 reverse primers for TCR Jbeta segments was used. The CDR3 region of rearranged TCR beta genes was amplified from genomic DNA by a multiplex PCR assay. The Illumina HiSeq System was used to sequence the amplified TCR beta libraries as 87-base-pair reads. The authors' pipeline ran thus. A later analysis counted about 80 million unique TCR beta chains across the roughly 700 repertoires, and 9.5 million to 11 million of these chains were shared by at least two donors. A nearest-neighbor algorithm error-corrected the raw reads and collapsed the reads into unique sequences, merging closely related sequences to remove PCR and sequencing errors. Alignment of CDR3 sequences to IMGT reference sequences was used to assign V, D and J gene segments. For a sequence to be retained, at least a six-nucleotide match to both a V gene segment and a J gene segment was required. Rearrangements were called productive when the CDR3 lacked stop codons and stayed in frame with V and J; all others were non-productive. CDR3 was defined according to IMGT convention as the region running from the second conserved V-encoded cysteine to the conserved J-encoded phenylalanine. Sequences without an unambiguous match to a single V gene segment were excluded from the earlier analysis of 500 to 700 of the donors. An earlier analysis of 500 to 700 of the donors classified V segments as functional when productive rearrangements were above 56.7% and as segregating when the standard deviation between donors was above 5%. A statistical classification framework was developed to diagnose cytomegalovirus status using the catalog of TCR beta chain sequences. A later analysis assigned V and J genes by comparing TCR nucleotide sequences with IMGT/GENE-DB human TR gene sequences. A later analysis assigned CDR3 sequences and most-parsimonious VDJ recombination scenarios with the TCRdist pipeline. In a later analysis, each TCR beta chain was defined by its CDR3 amino acid sequence together with its V-gene family, and reads lacking a unique V-gene family were excluded. In a later analysis, 550 to 650 highly shared, low-generation-probability nucleotide sequences were removed to address suspected cross-contamination and a sequencing artifact. For each public chain, a later analysis derived a clonal expansion index from normalized ranks of inferred template counts within each repertoire. A later analysis computed generation probabilities with a VDJ recombination model fitted to out-of-frame rearrangements, and checked the results against IGoR. A later analysis scored TCR-TCR, TCR-HLA and TCR-CMV co-occurrence with hypergeometric tests, applying a repertoire-size bias correction to TCR pairs. To estimate false discovery rates, a later analysis permuted the HLA or CMV assignments 20 times. In a later analysis, co-occurring TCRs were grouped using DBSCAN, with TCRdist sequence similarity added in when clustering inside HLA-allele-positive subsets. Repertoires with fewer than 30,000 or more than 120,000 public chains were left out of co-occurrence clustering, as were about 5 repertoires with anomalous nucleotide sharing. The source is immuneACCESS, and TCRdb retained only in-frame sequences with V and J called. Part of the clones is not carried over; for the studies checked, unresolved V genes explain less than half of this, and the remainder is unexplained. The DNA was the basis for D and trimming; V, J and clone size are from that table. Recorded for this sample are about 230,000 clones; more than 85% of them occurred a single time. The ten largest clones capture over 0.95% of the sample.

The cohort consisted of 600 to 750 healthy bone marrow donors. Cohort members were all nominally healthy when sampled, although unrecorded immune exposures were likely present. The donor was CMV seronegative and belonged to the group of under 400 seronegative cohort members. Each donor provided a peripheral blood sample, and peripheral blood mononuclear cells were used for TCR beta sequencing. The Qiagen DNeasy Blood Extraction Kit was used to extract genomic DNA from the blood cell samples. This chain joins TRBV7-3 to TRBJ2-3, and 8 bases in between align with TRBD2. The sequenced sample was PBMCs. The sequence derives from a woman aged 18-29 years in good health and CMV-seronegative. Read as DNA, the sequence is TGTGCCAGCAGCCCGGGGGGGGATACGCAGTATTTT. This yields the protein CASSPGGDTQYF.